This T cell receptor (beta chain) was captured by sequencing in a study of CD8 T cells in ankylosing spondylitis. Findings and limits, study-wide: According to the report, clones linked to the disease were significantly enriched in matched synovial fluid samples taken from ankylosing spondylitis patients. A TCR beta motif of seven or eight highly homologous variants appeared characteristic of ankylosing spondylitis blood. In synovial fluid and blood from reactive arthritis, some motif variants were previously reported.

TCRdb analysed the 5' RACE reads with MiXCR anew, one entry per CDR3 protein. Here the sample spans a few hundred thousand distinct CDR3 sequences, about 20% being singletons. The ends were cut back, 6 bases at V and 2 bases at J, with 17 bases in the middle. The V gene's germline CDR1 is DFQATT and CDR2 SNEGSKA (reference sequence). The CDR3 extends over 15 amino acids. Of note for this clonotype: The antigen is undetermined.

The sequencing sample was made of blood, either unsorted or a sorted T cell fraction (not recorded which). This TCR came from a male donor with ankylosing spondylitis. This chain uses TRBV20-1 with TRBJ2-1, with TRBD2 as a possible D gene (6 bases). In DNA form, the CDR3 reads TGCAGTGCGGATAGCGGAGAACAACCCTACAATGAGCAGTTCTTC. It specifies CSADSGEQPYNEQFF.